The clone carrying this T cell receptor (beta chain) was picked up many times. Its specificity is unknown. This sample is drawn from a study of neurological immune-mediated disorders. Study-wide points: No CDR3 amino acid sequences recurred among expanded clones across subjects, suggesting private repertoires in all groups.

It was by 5'RACE with 10-nucleotide random UMIs that the cDNA was made. Every sequencing run generated in excess of 180 million TCR-beta sequences. These sequences covered 15-18 subjects. TCRdb used MiXCR to reprocess the 5' RACE reads, holding one entry per CDR3 protein. The sample shows under 45,000 distinct CDR3 sequences, 20% to 25% of them seen only once. Time point defined: technical triplicate 3. The unsorted libraries were made from 2 million PBMCs kept at -80 C. The germline V gene encodes CDR1 SEHNR and CDR2 FQNEAQ (reference sequence). This CDR3 region has 15 residues. V dropped 1 base and J dropped 3 bases, with 12 bases sitting between them.

The chain recombines TRBV7-9 with TRBJ1-2; D not certain. Sequencing used PBMCs. This TCR was recovered from a man aged 55 to 70 with HTLV-1-associated myelopathy (HAM/TSP). CDR3 loop: CASSLGLGDDYGYTF. Here the CDR3 DNA reads TGTGCCAGCAGCTTAGGGCTGGGTGACGACTATGGCTACACCTTC. The full variable domain, its missing parts supplied by reference TRBV7-9 and TRBJ1-2, is DTGVSQNPRHKITKRGQNVTFRCDPISEHNRLYWYRQTLGQGPEFLTYFQNEAQLEKSRLLSDRFSAERPKGSFSTLEIQRTEQGDSAMYLCASSLGLGDDYGYTFGSGTRLTVV.